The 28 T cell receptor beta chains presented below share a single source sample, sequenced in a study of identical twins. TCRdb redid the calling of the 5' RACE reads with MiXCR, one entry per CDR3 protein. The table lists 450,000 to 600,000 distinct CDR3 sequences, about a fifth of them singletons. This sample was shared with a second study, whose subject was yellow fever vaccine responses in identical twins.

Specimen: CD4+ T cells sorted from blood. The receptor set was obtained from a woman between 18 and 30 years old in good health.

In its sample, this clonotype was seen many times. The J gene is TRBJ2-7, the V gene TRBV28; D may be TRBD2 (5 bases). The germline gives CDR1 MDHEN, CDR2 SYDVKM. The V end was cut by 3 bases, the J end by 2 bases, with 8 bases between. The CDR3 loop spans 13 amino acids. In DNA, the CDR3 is TGTGCCAGCAGTTTTGGGGAGCCCTACGAGCAGTACTTC. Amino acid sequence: CASSFGEPYEQYF.

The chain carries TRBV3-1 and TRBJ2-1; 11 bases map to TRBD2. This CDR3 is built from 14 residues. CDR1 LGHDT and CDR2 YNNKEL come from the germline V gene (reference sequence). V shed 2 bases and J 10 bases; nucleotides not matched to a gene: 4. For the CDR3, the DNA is TGTGCCAGCAGCCAACGCGGACTAGCGGGCGAGCAGTTCTTC. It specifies CASSQRGLAGEQFF.

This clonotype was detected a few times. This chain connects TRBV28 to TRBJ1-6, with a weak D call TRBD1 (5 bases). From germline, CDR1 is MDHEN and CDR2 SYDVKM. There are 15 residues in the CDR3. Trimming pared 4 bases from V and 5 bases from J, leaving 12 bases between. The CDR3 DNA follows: TGTGCCAGCAGTTCCTGGGGGGTTGATAATTCACCCCTCCACTTT. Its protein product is CASSSWGVDNSPLHF.

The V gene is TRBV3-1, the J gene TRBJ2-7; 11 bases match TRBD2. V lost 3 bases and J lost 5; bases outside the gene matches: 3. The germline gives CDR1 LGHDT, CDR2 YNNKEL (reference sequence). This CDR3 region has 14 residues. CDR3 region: CASSHSGRADEQYF. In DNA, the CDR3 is TGTGCCAGCAGCCATAGCGGGAGGGCCGACGAGCAGTACTTC.

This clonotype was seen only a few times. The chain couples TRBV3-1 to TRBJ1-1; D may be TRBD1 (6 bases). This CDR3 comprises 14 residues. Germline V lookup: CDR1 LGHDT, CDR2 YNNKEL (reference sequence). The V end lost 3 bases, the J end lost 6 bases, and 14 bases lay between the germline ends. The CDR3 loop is CASSHIGRGSEAFF. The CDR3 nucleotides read TGTGCCAGCAGCCATATTGGCAGGGGCTCTGAAGCTTTCTTT. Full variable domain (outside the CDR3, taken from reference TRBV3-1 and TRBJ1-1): DTAVSQTPKYLVTQMGNDKSIKCEQNLGHDTMYWYKQDSKKFLKIMFSYNNKELIINETVPNRFSPKSPDKAHLNLHINSLELGDSAVYFCASSHIGRGSEAFFGQGTRLTVV.

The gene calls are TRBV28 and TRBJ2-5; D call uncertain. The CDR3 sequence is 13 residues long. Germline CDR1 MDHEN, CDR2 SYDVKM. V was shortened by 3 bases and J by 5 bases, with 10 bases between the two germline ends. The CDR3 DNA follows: TGTGCCAGCAGTTTCTACGGGTTGGAGACCCAGTACTTC. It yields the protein CASSFYGLETQYF.

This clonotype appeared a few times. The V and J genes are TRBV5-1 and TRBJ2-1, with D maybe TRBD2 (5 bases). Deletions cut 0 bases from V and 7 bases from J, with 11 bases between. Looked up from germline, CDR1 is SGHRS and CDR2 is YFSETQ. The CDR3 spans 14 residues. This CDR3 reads CASSLAEGWNEQFF. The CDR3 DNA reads TGCGCCAGCAGCTTGGCCGAGGGCTGGAATGAGCAGTTCTTC.

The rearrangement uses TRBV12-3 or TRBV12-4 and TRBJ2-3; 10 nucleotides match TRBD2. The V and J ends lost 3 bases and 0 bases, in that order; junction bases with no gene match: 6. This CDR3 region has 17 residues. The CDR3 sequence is CASSLSGSGGSTDTQYF. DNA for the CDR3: TGTGCCAGCAGTTTGTCAGGTAGCGGGGGGAGCACAGATACGCAGTATTTT.

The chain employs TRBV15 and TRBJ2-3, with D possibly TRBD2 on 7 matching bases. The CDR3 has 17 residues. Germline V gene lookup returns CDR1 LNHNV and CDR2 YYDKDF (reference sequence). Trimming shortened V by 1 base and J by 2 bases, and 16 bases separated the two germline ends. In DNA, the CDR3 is TGTGCCACCAGCAGAGGAGGGGGGGGGACTAACACAGATACGCAGTATTTT. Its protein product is CATSRGGGGTNTDTQYF. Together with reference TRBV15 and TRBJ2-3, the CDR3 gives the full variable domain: DAMVIQNPRYQVTQFGKPVTLSCSQTLNHNVMYWYQQKSSQAPKLLFHYYDKDFNNEADTPDNFQSRRPNTSFCFLDIRSPGLGDTAMYLCATSRGGGGTNTDTQYFGPGTRLTVL.

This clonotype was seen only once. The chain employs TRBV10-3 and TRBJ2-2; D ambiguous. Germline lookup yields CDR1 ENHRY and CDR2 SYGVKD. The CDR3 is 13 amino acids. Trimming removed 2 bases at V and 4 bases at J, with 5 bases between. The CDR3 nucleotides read TGTGCCATCAGTGAGGACTTCACCGGGGAGCTGTTTTTT. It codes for CAISEDFTGELFF.

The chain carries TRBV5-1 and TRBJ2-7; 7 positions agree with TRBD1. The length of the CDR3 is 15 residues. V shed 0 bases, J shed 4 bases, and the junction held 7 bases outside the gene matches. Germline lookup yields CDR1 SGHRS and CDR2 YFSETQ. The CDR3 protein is CASSLGQGVGYEQYF. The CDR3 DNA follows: TGCGCCAGCAGCTTGGGACAGGGCGTGGGGTACGAGCAGTACTTC.

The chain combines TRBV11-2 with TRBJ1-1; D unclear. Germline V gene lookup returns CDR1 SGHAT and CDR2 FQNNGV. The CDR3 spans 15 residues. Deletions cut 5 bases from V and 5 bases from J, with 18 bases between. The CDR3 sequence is CASSPKYTGRTEAFF. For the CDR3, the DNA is TGTGCCAGCAGCCCCAAATATACCGGACGAACTGAAGCTTTCTTT.

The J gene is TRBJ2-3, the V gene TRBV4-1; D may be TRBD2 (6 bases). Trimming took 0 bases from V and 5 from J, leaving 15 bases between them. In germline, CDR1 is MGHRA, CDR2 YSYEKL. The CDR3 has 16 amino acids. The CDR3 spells CASSQDFTSSRDTQYF. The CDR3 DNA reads TGCGCCAGCAGCCAAGATTTTACTAGCTCGCGAGATACGCAGTATTTT.

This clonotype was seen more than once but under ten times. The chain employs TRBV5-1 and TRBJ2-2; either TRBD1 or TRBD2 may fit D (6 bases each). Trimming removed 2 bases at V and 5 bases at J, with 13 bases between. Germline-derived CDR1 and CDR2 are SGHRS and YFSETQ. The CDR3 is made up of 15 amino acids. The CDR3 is CASSLDGGRTGELFF. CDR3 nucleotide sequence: TGCGCCAGCAGCTTAGACGGGGGCAGGACCGGGGAGCTGTTTTTT. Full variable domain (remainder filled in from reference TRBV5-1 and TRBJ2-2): KAGVTQTPRYLIKTRGQQVTLSCSPISGHRSVSWYQQTPGQGLQFLFEYFSETQRNKGNFPGRFSGRQFSNSRSEMNVSTLELGDSALYLCASSLDGGRTGELFFGEGSRLTVL.

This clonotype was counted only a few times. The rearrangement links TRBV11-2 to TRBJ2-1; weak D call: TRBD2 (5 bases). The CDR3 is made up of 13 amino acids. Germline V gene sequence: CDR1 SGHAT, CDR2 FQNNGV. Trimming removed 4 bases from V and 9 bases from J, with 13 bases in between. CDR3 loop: CASSSFSAGEQFF. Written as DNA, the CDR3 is TGTGCCAGCAGCTCCTTTAGCGCAGGTGAGCAGTTCTTC.

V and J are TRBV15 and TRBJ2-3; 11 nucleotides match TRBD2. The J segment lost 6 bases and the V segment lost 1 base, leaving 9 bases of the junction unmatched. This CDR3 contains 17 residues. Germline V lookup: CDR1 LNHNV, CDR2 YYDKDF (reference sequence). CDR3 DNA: TGTGCCACCAGCAGAGGAGTAGCGGGGGGGCTTGTGGATACGCAGTATTTT. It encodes CATSRGVAGGLVDTQYF.

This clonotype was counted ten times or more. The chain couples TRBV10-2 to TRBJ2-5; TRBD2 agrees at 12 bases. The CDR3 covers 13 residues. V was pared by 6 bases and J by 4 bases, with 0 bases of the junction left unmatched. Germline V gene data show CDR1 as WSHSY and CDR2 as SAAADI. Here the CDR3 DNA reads TGCGCCAGCAGGACTAGCGGGAGAGAGACCCAGTACTTC. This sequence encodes CASRTSGRETQYF.

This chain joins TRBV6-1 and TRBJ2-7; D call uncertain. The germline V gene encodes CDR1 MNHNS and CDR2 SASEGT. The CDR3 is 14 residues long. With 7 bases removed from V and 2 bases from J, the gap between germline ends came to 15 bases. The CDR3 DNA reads TGTGCCAGCACCTACGGTAGTACCCCCTACGAGCAGTACTTC. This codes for CASTYGSTPYEQYF.

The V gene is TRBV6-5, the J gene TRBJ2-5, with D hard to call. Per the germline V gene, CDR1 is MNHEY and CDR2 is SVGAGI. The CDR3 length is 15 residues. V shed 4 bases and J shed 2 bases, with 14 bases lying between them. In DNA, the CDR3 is TGTGCCAGCAGTTCTTTATCTGGGGTACAAGAGACCCAGTACTTC. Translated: CASSSLSGVQETQYF.

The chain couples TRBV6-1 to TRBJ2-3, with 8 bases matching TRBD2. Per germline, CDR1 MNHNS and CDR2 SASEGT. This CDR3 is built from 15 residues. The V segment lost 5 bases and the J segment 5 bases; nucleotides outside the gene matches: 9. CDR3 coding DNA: TGTGCCAGCAGTCCCGGACTAGCCGATCTAGATACGCAGTATTTT. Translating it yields CASSPGLADLDTQYF.

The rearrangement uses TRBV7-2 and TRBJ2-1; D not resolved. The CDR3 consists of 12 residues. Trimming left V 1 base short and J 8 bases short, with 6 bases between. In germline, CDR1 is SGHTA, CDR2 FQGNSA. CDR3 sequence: CASSLVIHEQFF. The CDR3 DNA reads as TGTGCCAGCAGCTTAGTGATCCATGAGCAGTTCTTC.

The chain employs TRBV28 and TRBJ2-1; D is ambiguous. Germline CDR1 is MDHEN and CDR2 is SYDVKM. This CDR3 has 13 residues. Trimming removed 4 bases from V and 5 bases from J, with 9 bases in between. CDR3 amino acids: CASSSLRDNEQFF. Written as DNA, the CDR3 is TGTGCCAGCAGTTCGCTTCGCGACAATGAGCAGTTCTTC.

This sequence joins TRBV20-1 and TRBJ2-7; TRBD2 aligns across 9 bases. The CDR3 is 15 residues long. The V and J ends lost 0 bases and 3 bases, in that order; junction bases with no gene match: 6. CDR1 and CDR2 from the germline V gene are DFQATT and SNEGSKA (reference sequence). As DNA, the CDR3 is TGCAGTGCTAGAGAGTCCGGGACTAGCCTCTACGAGCAGTACTTC. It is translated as CSARESGTSLYEQYF.

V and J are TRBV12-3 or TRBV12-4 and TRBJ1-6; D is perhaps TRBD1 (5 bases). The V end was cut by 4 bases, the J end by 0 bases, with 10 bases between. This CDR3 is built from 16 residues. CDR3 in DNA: TGTGCCAGCAGTTATCAGGGATACTCCTATAATTCACCCCTCCACTTT. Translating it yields CASSYQGYSYNSPLHF.

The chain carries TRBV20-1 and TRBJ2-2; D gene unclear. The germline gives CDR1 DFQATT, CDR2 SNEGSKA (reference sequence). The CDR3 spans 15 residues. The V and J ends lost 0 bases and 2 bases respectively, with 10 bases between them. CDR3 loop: CSARDWAANTGELFF. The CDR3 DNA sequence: TGCAGTGCTAGAGATTGGGCAGCTAACACCGGGGAGCTGTTTTTT.

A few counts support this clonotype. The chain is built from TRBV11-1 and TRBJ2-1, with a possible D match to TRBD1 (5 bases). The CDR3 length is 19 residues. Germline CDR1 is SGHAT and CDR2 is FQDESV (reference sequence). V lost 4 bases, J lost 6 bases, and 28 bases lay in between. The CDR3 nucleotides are TGTGCCAGCAGCTCACTCGGAAACACAGGAGATCTAATGGGCAATGAGCAGTTCTTC. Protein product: CASSSLGNTGDLMGNEQFF.

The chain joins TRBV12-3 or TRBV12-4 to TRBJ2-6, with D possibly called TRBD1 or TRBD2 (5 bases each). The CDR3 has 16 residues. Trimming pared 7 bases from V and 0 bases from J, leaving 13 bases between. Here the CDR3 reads CASISGRPSGANVLTF. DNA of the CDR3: TGTGCCAGCATTTCGGGACGTCCCTCTGGGGCCAACGTCCTGACTTTC.

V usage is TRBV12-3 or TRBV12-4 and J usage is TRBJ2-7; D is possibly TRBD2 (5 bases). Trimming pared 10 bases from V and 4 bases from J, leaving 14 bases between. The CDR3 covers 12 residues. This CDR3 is CAKNTAGYEQYV. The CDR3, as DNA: TGTGCCAAGAACACTGCGGGTTACGAGCAGTACGTC.